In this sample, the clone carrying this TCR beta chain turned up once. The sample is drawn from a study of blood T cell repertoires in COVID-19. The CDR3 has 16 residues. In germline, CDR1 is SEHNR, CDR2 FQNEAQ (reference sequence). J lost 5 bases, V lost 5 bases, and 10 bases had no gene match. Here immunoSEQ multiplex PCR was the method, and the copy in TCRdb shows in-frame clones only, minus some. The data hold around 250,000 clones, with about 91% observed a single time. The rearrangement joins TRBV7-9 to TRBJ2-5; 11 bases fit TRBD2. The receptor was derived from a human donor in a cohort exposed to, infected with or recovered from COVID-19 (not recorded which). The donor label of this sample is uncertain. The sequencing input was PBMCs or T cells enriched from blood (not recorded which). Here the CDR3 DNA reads TGTGCCAGCAGCCAGCAGGCTAGCGGGGGGTTGGAGACCCAGTACTTC. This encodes CASSQQASGGLETQYF.